Below are 23 T cell receptor beta chains sequenced from a single sample in a study of T cell clusters in autoimmune cytopenias. TRB was amplified from approximately 250 ng of peripheral blood genomic DNA per sample. TRB was amplified by touch-down multiplex PCR, primer pools A and B combined. TCRdb reprocessed the multiplex PCR reads, with one entry per CDR3 protein and no DNA. With some 3,500 distinct CDR3 sequences in the sample, the ten largest clones hold about 3.3%. Sequencing input: peripheral blood. The receptors come from a human donor with an autoimmune cytopenia or autoimmune hepatitis (not recorded which).

Measured by frequency, this clonotype is medium-sized (0.01 to 0.1%). V is TRBV7-2 and J is TRBJ2-7; the TRBD2 assignment by TCRdb is unverifiable without DNA. The length of the CDR3 is 15 residues. Germline V gene lookup returns CDR1 SGHTA and CDR2 FQGNSA. The CDR3 loop is CASTMAWGGSYEQYF.

This clonotype is called medium-sized (0.01 to 0.1%) based on its frequency. V and J are TRBV5-4 and TRBJ2-7; TCRdb's D call of TRBD1 is untestable without DNA. The CDR3 sequence is 15 residues long. Germline V CDR1 and CDR2: SGHNT, YYREEE (reference sequence). The CDR3 loop is CASSLTGGLTVEQYF.

By frequency, this clonotype registers medium-sized (0.01 to 0.1%). The chain links TRBV5-1 to TRBJ2-3; the D call from TCRdb, TRBD1, cannot be confirmed without DNA. Germline V gene data show CDR1 as SGHRS and CDR2 as YFSETQ. This CDR3 has 18 residues. CDR3 sequence reads: CASSWDGNRGGSTDTQYF.

This clonotype is identified as medium-sized (0.01 to 0.1%) from frequency. The J gene is TRBJ2-7, the V gene TRBV5-1; TCRdb calls TRBD1, which cannot be checked without DNA. The CDR3 runs 14 residues. The germline V gene has CDR1 SGHRS and CDR2 YFSETQ. CDR3 in amino acids: CASSPTGTGGEQYF.

Judged by frequency, this clonotype is medium-sized. This chain links TRBV5-6 with TRBJ2-2; checking the TCRdb D call of TRBD2 is not possible without DNA. The CDR3 loop spans 14 amino acids. Germline V gene data show CDR1 as SGHDT and CDR2 as YYEEEE. Here the CDR3 reads CASRLAGGSGELFF.

By frequency, this clonotype is medium-sized. V usage is TRBV4-3 and J usage is TRBJ1-4; TCRdb returns TRBD1, unconfirmable since there is no DNA. This CDR3 region has 15 residues. Germline CDR1 and CDR2: LGHNA and YSLEER. The CDR3: CASSQDAGAGEKLFF.

This clonotype ranks as medium-sized in terms of frequency. CDR3 sequence: CASSFGEHSGNTIYF. V usage is TRBV7-9 and J usage is TRBJ1-3. From germline, CDR1 is SEHNR and CDR2 FQNEAQ (reference sequence). This CDR3 is 15 amino acids long.

In terms of frequency, this clonotype is medium-sized. The J gene is TRBJ2-2, the V gene TRBV29-1; absent DNA, TCRdb's TRBD2 call cannot be checked. The CDR3 has 12 residues. Germline V CDR1 and CDR2: SQVTM, ANQGSEA. The CDR3 loop is CSFRVFTGELFF.

By frequency, this clonotype is medium-sized. The chain links TRBV30 to TRBJ2-2; TCRdb returns TRBD1, unconfirmable since there is no DNA. Looked up from germline, CDR1 is GTSNPN and CDR2 is SVGIG (reference sequence). This CDR3 has 13 amino acids. The CDR3 is CAWRPQGFGELFF. Full variable domain (outside the CDR3, taken from reference TRBV30 and TRBJ2-2): SQTIHQWPATLVQPVGSPLSLECTVEGTSNPNLYWYRQAAGRGLQLLFYSVGIGQISSEVPQNLSASRPQDRQFILSSKKLLLSDSGFYLCAWRPQGFGELFFGEGSRLTVL.

This clonotype is identified as medium-sized from frequency. The chain combines TRBV18 with TRBJ2-6; TCRdb outputs TRBD2, but without DNA this stays unchecked. CDR1 and CDR2 from the germline V gene are KGHSH and LQKENI. The CDR3 is 20 amino acids. Here the CDR3 reads CASSPPYPQDPLSGANVLTF.

Considering frequency, this clonotype is medium-sized. The chain joins TRBV29-1 to TRBJ1-2; TCRdb's D gene call, TRBD1, goes unchecked for lack of DNA. Per the germline V gene, CDR1 is SQVTM and CDR2 is ANQGSEA. The length of the CDR3 is 16 residues. CDR3 in amino acids: CSVEVWGAQGAYGYTF. The whole variable domain, remainder taken from reference TRBV29-1 and TRBJ1-2, is SAVISQKPSRDICQRGTSLTIQCQVDSQVTMMFWYRQQPGQSLTLIATANQGSEATYESGFVIDKFPISRPNLTFSTLTVSNMSPEDSSIYLCSVEVWGAQGAYGYTFGSGTRLTVV.

This clonotype registers medium-sized by frequency. The V gene is TRBV29-1, the J gene TRBJ2-3; TCRdb indicates TRBD1, and absent DNA this call remains unverified. The germline CDR1 and CDR2 sequences are SQVTM and ANQGSEA. The CDR3 is 11 amino acids. The CDR3 reads CSVESVGGKYF.

This clonotype is identified as medium-sized (0.01 to 0.1%) from frequency. The CDR3 is CAWSPGTGVRNEQYF. V and J are TRBV30 and TRBJ2-7; TCRdb's D gene call, TRBD1, goes unchecked for lack of DNA. Looked up from germline, CDR1 is GTSNPN and CDR2 is SVGIG (reference sequence). This CDR3 is built from 15 residues.

Judged by frequency, this clonotype is medium-sized. The genes are TRBV12-3 or TRBV12-4 and TRBJ1-3; as DNA is missing, the TRBD1 call by TCRdb cannot be tested. The CDR3 is made up of 14 amino acids. The CDR3 loop reads CASSMTGYGNTIYF.

Frequency places this clonotype as medium-sized (0.01 to 0.1%). The chain has TRBV27 and TRBJ2-5; without DNA, the TCRdb call of TRBD1 cannot be checked. CDR3 length: 15 amino acids. Looked up from germline, CDR1 is MNHEY and CDR2 is SMNVEV (reference sequence). The chain's CDR3 is CASSFPSSVQETQYF.

This clonotype is deemed medium-sized (0.01 to 0.1%) by its frequency. The chain employs TRBV28 and TRBJ2-4; the TCRdb D gene call, TRBD2, has no DNA to confirm it. The CDR3 is made up of 14 amino acids. CDR1 and CDR2 from the germline V gene are MDHEN and SYDVKM. CDR3 in amino acids: CASTTPGPSSIQYF.

Its frequency marks this clonotype as medium-sized. The chain links TRBV27 to TRBJ1-4; TCRdb selects TRBD1, and the lack of DNA leaves this call unchecked. The CDR3 consists of 15 residues. Germline CDR1 is MNHEY and CDR2 is SMNVEV (reference sequence). CDR3: CASSRSGQGNEKLFF.

This clonotype is medium-sized by frequency. This chain joins TRBV6-5 and TRBJ1-1; TCRdb indicates TRBD1, and absent DNA this call remains unverified. The length of the CDR3 is 12 residues. Per germline, CDR1 MNHEY and CDR2 SVGAGI. The CDR3 loop reads CASSPRTGAAFF.

Its frequency marks this clonotype as medium-sized (0.01 to 0.1%). The chain joins TRBV6-2 or TRBV6-3 to TRBJ1-5; the TCRdb call, TRBD1, lacks DNA for checking. CDR3 size: 17 residues. Per the germline V gene, CDR1 is MNHEY and CDR2 is SVGEGT. CDR3 sequence reads: CASSYRTQGRSNQPQHF.

Considering frequency, this clonotype is medium-sized. This chain connects TRBV27 to TRBJ2-7; TCRdb's D call, TRBD1, is unchecked because there is no DNA. This CDR3 region has 15 residues. Germline V gene data show CDR1 as MNHEY and CDR2 as SMNVEV (reference sequence). CDR3 sequence reads: CASSLAGQGMGEQYF.

Its frequency marks this clonotype as medium-sized. This CDR3 is CASSGRGMYQETQYF. The genes are TRBV27 and TRBJ2-5; TCRdb picks TRBD1, but there is no DNA to check that call. Germline values: CDR1 MNHEY, CDR2 SMNVEV (reference sequence). The CDR3 covers 15 residues.

This clonotype is identified as medium-sized from frequency. The CDR3 loop is CSAVHTRGGTEAFF. This chain joins TRBV20-1 and TRBJ1-1; no DNA is available, so the TRBD1 call from TCRdb remains unchecked. Looked up from germline, CDR1 is DFQATT and CDR2 is SNEGSKA (reference sequence). The CDR3 consists of 14 residues.

This clonotype is identified as medium-sized from frequency. The J gene is TRBJ2-7, the V gene TRBV20-1; absent DNA, TCRdb's TRBD2 call cannot be checked. This CDR3 contains 13 residues. From germline, CDR1 is DFQATT and CDR2 SNEGSKA (reference sequence). The CDR3 spells CSARGLAVYEQYF.